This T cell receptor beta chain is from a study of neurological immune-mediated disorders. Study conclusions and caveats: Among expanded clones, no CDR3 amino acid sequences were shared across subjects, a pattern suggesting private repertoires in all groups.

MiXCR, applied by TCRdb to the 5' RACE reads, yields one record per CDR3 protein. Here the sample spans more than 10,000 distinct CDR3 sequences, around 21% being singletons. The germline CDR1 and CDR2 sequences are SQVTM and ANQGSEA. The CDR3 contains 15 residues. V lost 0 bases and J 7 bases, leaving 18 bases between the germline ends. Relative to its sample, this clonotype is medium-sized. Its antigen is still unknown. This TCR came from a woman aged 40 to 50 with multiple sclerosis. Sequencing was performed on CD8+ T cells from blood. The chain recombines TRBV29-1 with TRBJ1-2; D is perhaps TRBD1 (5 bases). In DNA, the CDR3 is TGCAGCGTTGAAGATCTAATAGGGGATTTGGCTGGCTACACCTTC. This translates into CSVEDLIGDLAGYTF. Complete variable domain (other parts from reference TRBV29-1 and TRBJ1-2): SAVISQKPSRDICQRGTSLTIQCQVDSQVTMMFWYRQQPGQSLTLIATANQGSEATYESGFVIDKFPISRPNLTFSTLTVSNMSPEDSSIYLCSVEDLIGDLAGYTFGSGTRLTVV.